This TCR beta chain was recorded in a study of blood T cell repertoires in COVID-19. Background on the study: The samples span acute and convalescent COVID-19 from the United States, Italy and Spain.

The junction had 4 bases not matched to a gene; V was cut back by 4 bases and J by 0 bases. The CDR3 runs 15 residues. The germline V gene encodes CDR1 SGHKS and CDR2 YYEKEE (reference sequence). Original handling: It was from reference gene primer amplification that nucleated cell counts were estimated. Profiled with immunoSEQ multiplex PCR; TCRdb holds only in-frame clones, not every one. V, J and clone size were drawn from that table, and D and trimming were deduced from the DNA. This sample has more than 95,000 clones, with roughly 90% found just once. The sequence derives from a man in his fifties or sixties with acute or convalescent COVID-19. The V gene is TRBV5-5, the J gene TRBJ1-3, with 7 positions matching TRBD1. Sequencing input: peripheral blood. The CDR3 sequence is CASSQGGGSGNTIYF. The CDR3 DNA follows: TGTGCCAGCAGCCAAGGGGGCGGCTCTGGAAACACCATATATTTT.